The 9 T cell receptor beta chains below all came from one sample that was sequenced in a study of early T cells in non-severe SARS-CoV-2 infection. TCRdb called the 5' RACE reads again in MiXCR, with one record for every CDR3 protein. The sample holds some 70,000 distinct CDR3 sequences, around 4.6% seen once. The sequenced material came from whole blood. The receptor set was obtained from an adult who was a healthcare worker with PCR-confirmed SARS-CoV-2 infection or an uninfected control (not recorded which).

The rearrangement links TRBV20-1 to TRBJ2-1; 7 bases map to TRBD2. This CDR3 has 15 residues. In germline, CDR1 is DFQATT, CDR2 SNEGSKA (reference sequence). Losses at the gene ends were 5 bases for V and 0 bases for J; bases not matched to a gene: 7. CDR3 in amino acids: CSALGGVSSYNEQFF. DNA of the CDR3: TGCAGTGCTCTTGGGGGGGTGAGCTCCTACAATGAGCAGTTCTTC.

This clonotype was seen ten or more times. This sequence joins TRBV29-1 and TRBJ2-7; D is possibly TRBD1 or TRBD2 (6 bases each). Germline V gene data show CDR1 as SQVTM and CDR2 as ANQGSEA. The CDR3 length is 12 residues. V lost 6 bases to trimming and J lost 3 bases, with 12 bases between them. CDR3 in amino acids: CSVLGGIYEQYF. CDR3 in DNA: TGCAGCGTGTTAGGGGGGATCTACGAGCAGTACTTC.

This clonotype was recorded many times. The rearrangement uses TRBV5-4 and TRBJ2-3; possible D gene TRBD2, 5 bases. CDR1 is SGHNT, CDR2 YYREEE, per germline (reference sequence). Trimming pared 0 bases from V and 5 bases from J, leaving 10 bases between. CDR3 length equals 14 residues. CDR3 bases: TGTGCCAGCAGCTTGGTCGGGGATGGAGATACGCAGTATTTT. Its protein is CASSLVGDGDTQYF.

This clonotype has more than one count but fewer than ten. This CDR3 reads CASSQDRMDQPQHF. The CDR3 bases are TGTGCCAGCAGCCAAGATCGAATGGATCAGCCCCAGCATTTT. The rearrangement joins TRBV4-2 to TRBJ1-5; no clear D. The CDR3 loop spans 14 amino acids. The V end was cut by 0 bases, the J end by 5 bases, with 8 bases between. Germline CDR1 LGHNA, CDR2 YNFKEQ.

V is TRBV12-3 or TRBV12-4 and J is TRBJ2-1, with D possibly being TRBD2 (5 bases). Trimming pared 0 bases from V and 8 bases from J, leaving 11 bases between. This CDR3 region has 14 residues. CDR3 coding DNA: TGTGCCAGCAGTTTAGCGGGAGTAAAGGATGAGCAGTTCTTC. Its translation is CASSLAGVKDEQFF.

This clonotype was seen at least ten times. V usage is TRBV5-6 and J usage is TRBJ1-2; 8 positions agree with TRBD1. CDR1 SGHDT and CDR2 YYEEEE come from the germline V gene. J gave up 4 bases and V 0 bases, and 8 bases lay outside the gene matches. The CDR3 is 16 residues long. CDR3 bases: TGTGCCAGCAGCTTGGACCCCACAGGGGGGGCCTATGGCTACACCTTC. Its protein product is CASSLDPTGGAYGYTF.

This clonotype has just a few counts. CDR3: CASGRLTSGRDTQYF. CDR3 in DNA: TGTGCCAGCGGACGACTAACTAGCGGGAGGGATACGCAGTATTTT. The chain is built from TRBV5-4 and TRBJ2-3, with 12 bases aligning to TRBD2. CDR3 size: 15 residues. Germline V CDR1 and CDR2: SGHNT, YYREEE (reference sequence). V was pared by 7 bases and J by 6 bases, with 9 bases of the junction left unmatched.

This clonotype was recorded at least ten times. The chain joins TRBV21-1 to TRBJ2-3. TRBV21-1 counts as a pseudogene. This CDR3 region has 14 residues. The CDR3 DNA reads as TGTGCCAGCAGCATTAAGCCTAGCACAGATACGCAGTATTTT. Protein product: CASSIKPSTDTQYF.

There are a few counts of this clonotype. V gene TRBV29-1 combines with J gene TRBJ1-4; no clear D gene. Trimming shortened V by 7 bases and J by 8 bases, and 14 bases separated the two germline ends. The germline CDR1 and CDR2 sequences are SQVTM and ANQGSEA. The CDR3 has 12 residues. In nucleotides, the CDR3 is TGCAGCGGAGGGTGGAGACGAGAAAAACTGTTTTTT. Amino acid sequence: CSGGWRREKLFF.